One sample yielded the 26 T cell receptor beta chains listed below, sequenced in a study of shared clonotypes between healthy human individuals. Assay used: immunoSEQ multiplex PCR; TCRdb lists only in-frame clones, some missing. The sample yields 2 million to 2.5 million clones, approximately 96% seen once. What was sequenced was naive CD4+ T cells sorted from blood. This sample's subset: CD45RA+ positively selected. The receptor source for this set is a man in his late teens or twenties in good health.

As regards this clone: The junction departs from the called germline gene at one end, perhaps through a read error. The chain recombines TRBV7-3 with TRBJ2-2; TRBD2 might be the D (5 bases). Germline V lookup: CDR1 SGHTA, CDR2 FQGTGA. The CDR3 is 13 amino acids. The CDR3 protein is CASSSTLGGQLFF. CDR3 bases: TGTGCCAGCAGCTCAACCCTGGGCGGGCAGCTGTTTTTT.

The chain combines TRBV4-3 with TRBJ1-2; 7 nucleotides match TRBD1. The CDR3 is 15 residues long. CDR1 and CDR2 (germline): LGHNA, YSLEER. Trimming at V came to 1 base and at J to 5 bases, leaving 7 bases not matched to a gene. The DNA of the CDR3 is TGCGCCAGCAGCCAAGGAACGACAGGGTGGTATGGCTACACCTTC. Amino acid sequence: CASSQGTTGWYGYTF.

This chain joins TRBV9 and TRBJ2-2; 7 nucleotides line up with TRBD2. The germline V gene encodes CDR1 SGDLS and CDR2 YYNGEE. The junction had 8 bases not matched to a gene; V was cut back by 5 bases and J by 1 base. The CDR3 is 16 amino acids. CDR3 coding DNA: TGTGCCAGCAGGCCCTCTAGCGGTCTGAACACCGGGGAGCTGTTTTTT. Encoded protein: CASRPSSGLNTGELFF.

This chain links TRBV10-3 with TRBJ2-5; weak D call: TRBD1 (6 bases). The germline V gene encodes CDR1 ENHRY and CDR2 SYGVKD. V shed 11 bases and J shed 3 bases, with 25 bases lying between them. This CDR3 region has 16 residues. The CDR3 region has the DNA TGTGCCGAACACGGTCTCAGGACAGAAAGTAAAGAGACCCAGTACTTC. Protein: CAEHGLRTESKETQYF.

This clone was detected once. The chain carries TRBV18 and TRBJ2-5, with D perhaps matching TRBD2 (5 bases). The CDR3 is 14 amino acids. In germline, CDR1 is KGHSH, CDR2 LQKENI. V was cut by 3 bases and J by 2 bases, with 10 bases left in between. CDR3 amino acids: CASSPLGEQETQYF. The CDR3 DNA reads as TGTGCCAGCTCACCCCTTGGGGAGCAAGAGACCCAGTACTTC.

V and J are TRBV5-4 and TRBJ2-1; 9 nucleotides align to TRBD1. The germline V gene encodes CDR1 SGHNT and CDR2 YYREEE (reference sequence). The trim removed 5 bases at V and 8 bases at J, leaving 8 bases unmatched. The CDR3 is 14 amino acids. CDR3 sequence reads: CASSPTGGMDEQFF. In DNA, the CDR3 is TGTGCCAGCAGTCCCACAGGGGGCATGGATGAGCAGTTCTTC.

This clone was recorded only once. CDR3 coding DNA: TGCGCCAGCAGCTTGGACAGGGTTGACGGGGAGCTGTTTTTT. Translated, it gives CASSLDRVDGELFF. The chain employs TRBV5-1 and TRBJ2-2; D is possibly TRBD1 (6 bases). Germline CDR1 reads SGHRS; CDR2 reads YFSETQ. The length of the CDR3 is 14 residues. V was pared by 0 bases and J by 7 bases, with 10 bases between.

V usage is TRBV6-5 and J usage is TRBJ1-2; no reliable D call. This CDR3 has 14 amino acids. Looked up from germline, CDR1 is MNHEY and CDR2 is SVGAGI. V was pared by 0 bases and J by 4 bases, with 9 bases between. The CDR3 loop reads CASSYSGGIYGYTF. The CDR3 DNA reads TGTGCCAGCAGTTACTCAGGAGGGATCTATGGCTACACCTTC.

CDR3 nucleotides: TGTGCCATCAGGGACAGCGAAGGGCTCGAGCAGTACTTC. Amino acid sequence: CAIRDSEGLEQYF. This rearrangement joins TRBV10-3 to TRBJ2-7; maybe TRBD1 (6 bases). This CDR3 has 13 residues. Between the trimmed V and J ends, which lost 6 bases and 6 bases, there was a span of 15 bases. Per the germline V gene, CDR1 is ENHRY and CDR2 is SYGVKD.

The chain is built from TRBV29-1 and TRBJ1-1, with TRBD1 as a possible D gene (5 bases). CDR3 length: 18 amino acids. Germline V gives CDR1 SQVTM, CDR2 ANQGSEA. The CDR3 protein is CRFLTSNRDSQRGPEAFF. DNA of the CDR3: TGCAGGTTCCTAACCTCCAACCGGGACTCCCAGCGGGGTCCTGAAGCTTTCTTT.

The chain employs TRBV5-1 and TRBJ2-1, with D perhaps TRBD1 (5 bases). CDR1 SGHRS and CDR2 YFSETQ come from the germline V gene. The CDR3 consists of 15 residues. V lost 1 base, J lost 5 bases, and 13 bases lay in between. CDR3 nucleotides: TGCGCCAGCAGCTTGAGGGGTAGTCTAAACAATGAGCAGTTCTTC. Protein: CASSLRGSLNNEQFF. Complete variable domain (other parts from reference TRBV5-1 and TRBJ2-1): KAGVTQTPRYLIKTRGQQVTLSCSPISGHRSVSWYQQTPGQGLQFLFEYFSETQRNKGNFPGRFSGRQFSNSRSEMNVSTLELGDSALYLCASSLRGSLNNEQFFGPGTRLTVL.

The CDR3 sequence: CASSPGTVEGTQYF. CDR3 coding DNA: TGTGCCAGCAGCCCCGGGACTGTCGAAGGGACCCAGTACTTC. This rearrangement joins TRBV5-6 to TRBJ2-5, with D perhaps TRBD2 (6 bases). V gave up 4 bases and J gave up 7 bases, with 17 bases separating them. The CDR3 contains 14 residues. Germline lookup yields CDR1 SGHDT and CDR2 YYEEEE.

J is TRBJ2-2 and V is TRBV11-2; D gene uncertain. Germline CDR1 is SGHAT and CDR2 is FQNNGV. The ends were cut back, 5 bases at V and 7 bases at J, with 14 bases in the middle. This CDR3 region has 14 residues. The chain's CDR3 is CASSPSPLVGELFF. CDR3 nucleotide sequence: TGTGCCAGCAGCCCAAGCCCGCTGGTCGGGGAGCTGTTTTTT.

The chain uses TRBV5-4 and TRBJ2-1; 9 positions agree with TRBD2. CDR3 length: 13 residues. CDR1 and CDR2 (germline): SGHNT, YYREEE (reference sequence). J lost 10 bases, V lost 7 bases, and 9 bases had no gene match. The CDR3 nucleotides read TGTGCCAGCGTCGCGGGAGGGGCTGGAGAGCAGTTCTTC. It is translated as CASVAGGAGEQFF.

The chain uses TRBV7-2 and TRBJ2-7; D tentatively reads TRBD1 or TRBD2 (5 bases each). Trimming pared 1 base from V and 6 bases from J, leaving 10 bases between. From germline, CDR1 is SGHTA and CDR2 FQGNSA. This CDR3 has 13 amino acids. CDR3 bases: TGTGCCAGCAGCTTAGTATCGGGGCCCGAGCAGTACTTC. Protein product: CASSLVSGPEQYF.

This rearrangement joins TRBV5-1 to TRBJ1-2; D unclear. In germline, CDR1 is SGHRS, CDR2 YFSETQ. The CDR3 is 14 amino acids. Trimming took 7 bases from V and 7 from J, leaving 20 bases between them. Written as DNA, the CDR3 is TGCGCCAGCGGCCTTATGGAAAACCAGTTTGGCTACACCTTC. This encodes CASGLMENQFGYTF.

This chain joins TRBV28 and TRBJ1-2, with D unresolved. The CDR3 has 13 residues. CDR1 and CDR2 from the germline V gene are MDHEN and SYDVKM. The V end was cut by 2 bases, the J end by 6 bases, with 10 bases between. The CDR3 region is CASSLRALNGYTF. The CDR3 nucleotides are TGTGCCAGCAGTTTAAGGGCGCTGAATGGCTACACCTTC.

The chain couples TRBV5-4 to TRBJ2-7; 7 nucleotides align to TRBD1. J was trimmed by 0 bases and V by 6 bases; bases with no gene match: 6. Germline V lookup: CDR1 SGHNT, CDR2 YYREEE (reference sequence). The CDR3 extends over 14 amino acids. The CDR3 sequence is CASTQDRSSYEQYF. The CDR3 bases are TGTGCCAGCACCCAGGACAGGAGCTCCTACGAGCAGTACTTC.

The chain employs TRBV28 and TRBJ1-1; D unclear. Germline CDR1 MDHEN, CDR2 SYDVKM. Trimming took off 3 bases at V and 2 bases at J, with 16 bases between the two ends. The CDR3 has 16 residues. CDR3 protein: CASSFFRYAANTEAFF. In DNA form, the CDR3 reads TGTGCCAGCAGTTTCTTTAGGTATGCAGCCAACACTGAAGCTTTCTTT.

The chain is built from TRBV30 and TRBJ2-7; 10 bases map to TRBD1. The CDR3 totals 14 residues. V shed 1 base, J shed 5 bases, and the junction held 5 bases outside the gene matches. Per the germline V gene, CDR1 is GTSNPN and CDR2 is SVGIG (reference sequence). CDR3 in DNA: TGTGCCTGGAGTGCCTCGACAGGGGGCAACGAGCAGTACTTC. This sequence encodes CAWSASTGGNEQYF.

The V and J genes are TRBV11-3 and TRBJ2-2; 7 bases align to TRBD1. CDR3 length: 17 amino acids. V gave up 1 base and J gave up 4 bases; unmatched junction bases: 9. Looked up from germline, CDR1 is SGHNT and CDR2 is YENEEA. CDR3 protein: CASSLGLGQDSTGELFF. Here the CDR3 DNA reads TGTGCCAGCAGCTTAGGGCTCGGACAGGACAGCACCGGGGAGCTGTTTTTT.

The chain carries TRBV6-5 and TRBJ2-7; perhaps TRBD1 as D (5 bases). The CDR3 length is 13 residues. CDR1 is MNHEY, CDR2 SVGAGI, per germline. Trimming pared 2 bases from V and 5 bases from J, leaving 10 bases between. The CDR3 DNA reads TGTGCCAGCAGTTACGTACAGGCCCACGAGCAGTACTTC. This encodes CASSYVQAHEQYF.

This chain links TRBV5-1 with TRBJ2-1, with 8 nucleotides matching TRBD2. The CDR3 has 16 residues. J was trimmed by 9 bases and V by 0 bases; bases with no gene match: 11. Germline loops: CDR1 SGHRS, CDR2 YFSETQ. CDR3 DNA sequence: TGCGCCAGCAGCTTGGGAGGGACTAGTGGCATCGGTGAGCAGTTCTTC. This gives the protein CASSLGGTSGIGEQFF.

The chain is built from TRBV6-6 and TRBJ2-7, with no clear D. The germline gives CDR1 MNHNY, CDR2 SVGAGI (reference sequence). Trimming cost V 7 bases and J 0 bases, with 13 bases left between them. The CDR3 length is 14 residues. This CDR3 reads CASNDGIYSYEQYF. CDR3 bases: TGTGCCAGCAACGACGGTATTTACTCCTACGAGCAGTACTTC.

A remark on this clone: The same CDR3 is also encoded by other DNA sequences in this sample. The CDR3 spells CASSEAGSNQPQHF. CDR3 nucleotide sequence: TGTGCCAGCAGTGAAGCGGGCAGTAATCAGCCCCAGCATTTT. The genes are TRBV6-1 and TRBJ1-5; no clear D. Germline CDR1 MNHNS, CDR2 SASEGT. This CDR3 spans 14 amino acids. The ends were cut back, 0 bases at V and 4 bases at J, with 7 bases in the middle.

As concerns this clone: Different DNA sequences within this sample yield the same CDR3. This chain joins TRBV5-4 and TRBJ2-2, with D perhaps TRBD2 (6 bases). The CDR3 totals 15 residues. V lost 1 base and J 0 bases, leaving 7 bases between the germline ends. Germline CDR1 is SGHNT and CDR2 is YYREEE (reference sequence). CDR3 coding DNA: TGTGCCAGCAGCTTGCCGGGAGCGAACACCGGGGAGCTGTTTTTT. This translates into CASSLPGANTGELFF.